This T cell receptor (beta chain) was sequenced in a study of molecular identifiers for immune sequencing clone quantification (dated by TCRdb to between 2017 and 2018). Notes on the research overall: For a replicate experiment, RNA from around 20,000 or 100,000 naive CD8 T cells was divided into five aliquots, of which four were sequenced. This methods study benchmarked molecular-identifier clustering-based TCR repertoire sequencing (MIDCIRS) and TCR RNA copy counting, using CD8 T cells to do so.

The paper as a whole reports these results and caveats: Spiked-in Jurkat TCR RNA equal to a single cell's worth was reported to be detectable even within 1,100,000 naive CD8 T cells. Highly expanded clone sizes could be underestimated if identical TCR molecules share a barcode. Approximately 3.1 recovered TCR RNA copies per cell were obtained by modeling, versus about ten by digital PCR, implying a capture efficiency of 30% to 35%. In CMV-specific effector cells, clones with more than 20 RNA copies accounted for over 97% of molecules, whereas in naive cells such clones accounted for under 1%. Spiked-in Jurkat TCR RNA (about 10 copies' worth), which is not part of the donor repertoire, was contained in the naive libraries. When barcode sub-clustering was omitted, TCR diversity was inflated by chimeric consensus sequences, with chimeras reaching as high as 47%.

There are 15 amino acids in the CDR3, from cysteine to phenylalanine inclusive. Only the CDR3 DNA stays, 45 bases, in frame from base 1. CDR1 LNHDA and CDR2 SQIVND were looked up in the germline V gene (reference sequence). A distance of 13 bases separates the germline ends of V and J, which lose 3 bases and 5 bases respectively. This clonotype has more than one count but fewer than ten. Its antigen remains unidentified. Nothing much larger sits one base from this clone, and base qualities are not available. Naive CD8 T cell libraries were made from about 20,000 to 1,000,000 sorted cells using 10%, 30% or 50% of purified RNA. Naive CD8 T cells, defined as CD8+CD4-CCR7+CD45RA+, were FACS-sorted into RLT Plus buffer on a BD FACSAria II. To test detection sensitivity, Jurkat RNA equal to around 11 TCR copies was added to samples of roughly 17,000-1,100,000 naive CD8 T cells. CD8 T cells were enriched with RosetteSep CD8+ T Cell Enrichment Cocktail and Ficoll-Paque, followed by ACK red cell lysis.

The library was made by PCR. The sample was run on an Illumina HiSeq 4000. Bulk TCR libraries were generated as previously described, with the TCR primers listed in Table S5 used. Total RNA was purified with the Qiagen AllPrep DNA/RNA kit. Reads from multiple sequencing runs of the same library were pooled before analysis. For the original study's pipeline: Reads were retained only if the reads had an exact TCR constant sequence, and the retained reads were trimmed to 150 nt and grouped according to their 12-nt molecular barcodes. Reads in each barcode group were sub-clustered using a 15% Levenshtein threshold, and a quality-weighted consensus sequence was built for each RNA molecule. Non-functional sequences were excluded, and lower-count sequences lying one edit away from another sequence were also excluded. Barcode sub-clusters with fewer than 20% of the maximum read count were removed, based on fitting two negative binomial distributions. TCRdb passed the public sequencing reads through fastp at Q25 and MiXCR, retaining productive beta sequences. Each CDR3 protein appears once, grouped with its most common genes and DNA. TCRdb, not the authors, supplied the V and J calls. The sample data list tens of thousands of distinct CDR3 sequences, and 15% to 20% of these were observed just once. The ten largest make up 0.9% to 1.2% of the sample.

The specimen sequenced was naive CD8+ T cells from blood, with Jurkat cell RNA spiked in. According to the study, the label for this sample's cell subset or site signals: FACS-sorted CD8+CD4-CCR7+CD45RA+ naive T cells. The TCR originated in a human donor in good health. Some libraries in this study had Jurkat cell RNA spiked in. The rearrangement joined TRBV19 to TRBJ2-2; TRBD1 could be the D gene, as 6 bases match. This receptor has the CDR3 CASSIGRTATGELFF. The DNA is as follows: TGTGCCAGTAGTATTGGTAGGACAGCTACCGGGGAGCTGTTTTTT.